These 3 T cell receptor beta chains were sequenced from one sample in a study of blood T cell repertoires in COVID-19. The protocol was immunoSEQ multiplex PCR, while the TCRdb copy is restricted to in-frame clones and leaves out a portion. The data hold under 200,000 clones, with roughly nine tenths observed a single time. Sequencing used PBMCs or T cells enriched from blood (not recorded which). The receptors here all came from a woman under 30 who had recovered from COVID-19.

This clone was seen a single time. The same CDR3 also results from other DNA sequences found in this sample. V is TRBV4-2 and J is TRBJ1-5; 8 bases match TRBD1. From germline, CDR1 is LGHNA and CDR2 YNFKEQ. The V and J ends lost 4 bases and 5 bases, in that order; junction bases with no gene match: 4. This CDR3 region has 14 residues. The CDR3 DNA sequence: TGTGCCAGCAGCCTCGGACAGGGAGATCAGCCCCAGCATTTT. It yields the protein CASSLGQGDQPQHF.

This clone was seen a single time. The V and J genes are TRBV2 and TRBJ1-1, with 7 nucleotides matching TRBD1. This CDR3 comprises 12 residues. In germline, CDR1 is SNHLY, CDR2 FYNNEI. Trimming took 6 bases from V and 4 from J; bases not matched to a gene: 2. The CDR3 spells CASSQGGTEAFF. CDR3 sequence (DNA): TGTGCCAGCAGCCAGGGGGGCACTGAAGCTTTCTTT.

V and J are TRBV9 and TRBJ1-4; D is ambiguous. The CDR3 length is 14 residues. V lost 0 bases and J 5 bases, leaving 8 bases between the germline ends. The germline V gene encodes CDR1 SGDLS and CDR2 YYNGEE. CDR3 in DNA: TGTGCCAGCAGCGTAGGCGGTATGAATGAAAAACTGTTTTTT. Translating gives CASSVGGMNEKLFF.